These 6 T cell receptor beta chains came from one sample sequenced in a study of shared clonotypes between healthy human individuals. The protocol was immunoSEQ multiplex PCR, while the TCRdb copy is restricted to in-frame clones and leaves out a portion. Among about 2.5 million clones listed, 80% to 95% were seen once. Sequenced: naive CD4+ T cells from PBMCs. Subset defined: CD45RA+ positively selected. These TCRs come from a man aged 18 to 29 in good health. Some clones in this sample may be carry-over from other donors' samples.

About this clone itself: In the same sample, other DNA sequences code for this CDR3. CDR3 DNA sequence: TGTGCCAGCAGCTTGGCCGGGACATCGACTTACGAGCAGTACTTC. This sequence encodes CASSLAGTSTYEQYF. The chain has TRBV5-5 and TRBJ2-7; possibly TRBD1 for D (6 bases). Germline V gives CDR1 SGHKS, CDR2 YYEKEE (reference sequence). With 0 bases removed from V and 4 bases from J, the gap between germline ends came to 14 bases. The CDR3 runs 15 residues.

Note on this clone: The sample holds other DNA sequences that translate to the same CDR3. The rearrangement links TRBV9 to TRBJ2-1, with 8 bases matching TRBD2. This CDR3 comprises 15 residues. The J segment lost 4 bases and the V segment lost 2 bases, leaving 5 bases of the junction unmatched. CDR1 and CDR2 (germline): SGDLS, YYNGEE. CDR3 region: CASSVSSGLYNEQFF. The CDR3, as DNA: TGTGCCAGCAGCGTTTCTAGCGGGCTTTACAATGAGCAGTTCTTC.

The chain's CDR3 is CASRAPGDQPQHF. CDR3 nucleotides: TGTGCCAGCAGGGCTCCAGGGGATCAGCCCCAGCATTTT. V and J are TRBV28 and TRBJ1-5; D perhaps matches TRBD1 (6 bases). This CDR3 region has 13 residues. The V gene's germline CDR1 is MDHEN and CDR2 SYDVKM. V was cut by 6 bases and J by 5 bases, with 11 bases left in between. Drawing the rest from reference TRBV28 and TRBJ1-5, the complete variable domain is DVKVTQSSRYLVKRTGEKVFLECVQDMDHENMFWYRQDPGLGLRLIYFSYDVKMKEKGDIPEGYSVSREKKERFSLILESASTNQTSMYLCASRAPGDQPQHFGDGTRLSIL.

This rearrangement joins TRBV2 to TRBJ2-7; no firm D call. This CDR3 has 15 residues. The V end was cut by 5 bases, the J end by 7 bases, with 21 bases between. The germline gives CDR1 SNHLY, CDR2 FYNNEI. The CDR3 loop is CASSPRDGRMSEQYF. CDR3 coding DNA: TGTGCCAGCAGTCCCAGAGATGGTCGCATGAGTGAGCAGTACTTC.

The CDR3 DNA follows: TGTGCCAGCGACAACCTGGGACGGAAGAACACTGAAGCTTTCTTT. Translation gives CASDNLGRKNTEAFF. The chain joins TRBV19 to TRBJ1-1; D perhaps matches TRBD1 (5 bases). There are 15 residues in the CDR3. Germline assignment: CDR1 LNHDA and CDR2 SQIVND (reference sequence). Trimming pared 9 bases from V and 1 base from J, leaving 18 bases between.

In regard to this clone: The sample holds other DNA sequences that translate to the same CDR3. This chain connects TRBV6-5 to TRBJ2-7; maybe TRBD1 (6 bases). The CDR3 runs 14 residues. Per germline, CDR1 MNHEY and CDR2 SVGAGI. V shed 5 bases and J shed 3 bases, with 14 bases lying between them. CDR3 bases: TGTGCCAGCAGTCCCGGGACACGACGCTACGAGCAGTACTTC. Protein: CASSPGTRRYEQYF.